Listed below are T cell receptor beta chains from one sample, sequenced in a study of cytomegalovirus exposure and HLA in healthy donors. Method: immunoSEQ multiplex PCR; TCRdb's copy keeps in-frame clones and lacks some. The sample lists around 90,000 clones, 78% occurring once. Source material: PBMCs. The receptors here all came from a woman aged 35 to 49 in good health and CMV-seronegative. Both conserved end residues are trimmed from each CDR3. Each record gives: J gene, D gene, V gene, CDR3 protein. D genes are given only for firm matches.

TRBJ2-7 - TRBV5-1 ASSQHPGDNLLQY
TRBJ1-5 TRBD1 TRBV7-8 ASTRDSNQPQH
TRBJ2-4 TRBD2 TRBV2 ASMLAGLAKNIQY
TRBJ1-5 - TRBV9 ASSVEGEDQPQH
TRBJ1-1 - TRBV11-3 ASSLSGAGRAF
TRBJ1-1 TRBD1 TRBV11-2 ASSPLRGRRNTEAF
TRBJ1-5 - TRBV28 ASKRQDNQPQH
TRBJ1-2 - TRBV27 ASRRDPNYGYT
TRBJ1-2 TRBD1 TRBV19 ASLRQGLYGYT
TRBJ1-1 TRBD1 TRBV28 ASSLGTACEAF
TRBJ2-2 - TRBV5-1 ASSLTGIGELF
TRBJ2-1 - TRBV7-9 ASSVSSDEQF
TRBJ1-5 - TRBV18 ASSPGAPFSNQPQH
TRBJ1-5 - TRBV5-5 ASSIGTTPQPQH
TRBJ1-2 - TRBV29-1 SVEWEGHGGYT
TRBJ2-3 - TRBV5-1 ASSLAFTDTQY
TRBJ2-7 TRBD1 TRBV4-1 ASSYRGEQY
TRBJ1-5 - TRBV10-3 AISESPGLGGQPQH
TRBJ1-2 TRBD1 TRBV7-9 ASSFGGQAGYT
TRBJ1-1 TRBD1 TRBV6-6 ASSQGQGQAF
TRBJ2-1 - TRBV7-2 ASSLSSYNEQF
TRBJ2-7 - TRBV5-1 ASSLGVTYYEQY
TRBJ2-1 TRBD2 TRBV5-4 ASSLGGLAGSYNEQF
TRBJ2-1 TRBD2 TRBV27 ASRSTSGSHYNEQF
TRBJ2-5 TRBD1 TRBV15 ATAHRQGLLGQETQY
TRBJ1-1 - TRBV12-5 ASGAGGSTEAF
TRBJ2-1 TRBD2 TRBV5-1 ASSQEPGLAAF
TRBJ2-1 - TRBV7-2 ASSRTDNEQF
TRBJ1-4 - TRBV6-5 ASSSQLNEKLF
TRBJ2-3 TRBD2 TRBV6-1 ASSILAVGTDTQY
TRBJ1-1 - TRBV4-1 ASSHGQKNTEAF
TRBJ2-3 - TRBV7-9 ASSLRGGQQLDTQY
TRBJ1-1 TRBD1 TRBV7-2 ASSLVGTGNTEAF
TRBJ1-2 - TRBV28 ASSQEGAYGYT
TRBJ1-5 TRBD1 TRBV19 ASRTGTGGVQPQH
TRBJ1-4 - TRBV2 ASSEEDRPNEKLF
TRBJ2-1 - TRBV28 ASGRLFSGQF